This passage covers 31 T cell receptor beta chains from one sample sequenced in a study of blood T cell repertoires in COVID-19. The repertoire was sequenced with immunoSEQ multiplex PCR; TCRdb's copy has only in-frame clones and lacks some. The table records under 250,000 clones, about 85% of them present only once. Sequencing used peripheral blood. These receptors were obtained from a woman aged 40 to 55 with COVID-19, enrolled during active disease.

This rearrangement joins TRBV3-1 (or the pseudogene TRBV3-2) to TRBJ2-3; maybe TRBD2 (5 bases). Trimming removed 1 base from V and 1 base from J, with 9 bases in between. CDR3 size: 15 residues. Per germline, CDR1 LGHDT and CDR2 YNNKEL (reference sequence). Here the CDR3 reads CASSQGPGGTDTQYF. The CDR3 region has the DNA TGTGCCAGCAGCCAAGGCCCCGGGGGCACAGATACGCAGTATTTT.

This clone was seen only once. The chain recombines TRBV14 with TRBJ1-1; D remains ambiguous. The CDR3 length is 13 residues. Germline-derived CDR1 and CDR2 are SGHDN and FVKESK. V was pared by 1 base and J by 5 bases, with 8 bases between. The CDR3 here is CASSQVPGTEAFF. CDR3 nucleotides: TGTGCCAGCAGCCAAGTCCCGGGAACTGAAGCTTTCTTT.

This clone was seen just once. The chain carries TRBV30 and TRBJ1-2; D might be TRBD1 (5 bases). CDR1 and CDR2 (germline): GTSNPN, SVGIG (reference sequence). V gave up 5 bases and J gave up 10 bases, with 14 bases separating them. This CDR3 region has 11 residues. The CDR3 here is CAWGSRVHYTF. The CDR3 DNA reads as TGTGCCTGGGGGAGCAGGGTTCACTACACCTTC.

The genes are TRBV5-4 and TRBJ1-2; 8 bases match TRBD1. This CDR3 spans 14 amino acids. J gave up 4 bases and V 2 bases, and 4 bases lay outside the gene matches. Germline loops: CDR1 SGHNT, CDR2 YYREEE (reference sequence). This chain's CDR3 is CASSLQGDVYGYTF. The CDR3 DNA follows: TGTGCCAGCAGCTTACAGGGGGACGTCTATGGCTACACCTTC.

This clone was seen only a few times. J is TRBJ2-7 and V is TRBV4-1; D remains unclear. Trimming cost V 3 bases and J 2 bases, with 11 bases left between them. There are 14 residues in the CDR3. The germline V gene encodes CDR1 MGHRA and CDR2 YSYEKL. CDR3 sequence: CASSQYSITYEQYF. In nucleotides, the CDR3 is TGCGCCAGCAGCCAGTACAGTATCACCTACGAGCAGTACTTC.

The chain links TRBV7-9 to TRBJ2-3; D unresolved. Germline V lookup: CDR1 SEHNR, CDR2 FQNEAQ (reference sequence). V gave up 3 bases and J gave up 3 bases, with 22 bases separating them. The CDR3 length is 18 residues. The CDR3 region is CASSLVATRTYSTDTQYF. The CDR3 DNA is TGTGCCAGCAGCTTGGTCGCTACGCGCACCTACTCAACAGATACGCAGTATTTT.

The chain combines TRBV30 with TRBJ2-5; TRBD2 agrees at 7 bases. The J segment lost 1 base and the V segment lost 0 bases, leaving 11 bases of the junction unmatched. Germline V gene lookup returns CDR1 GTSNPN and CDR2 SVGIG (reference sequence). This CDR3 is 17 amino acids long. CDR3 sequence: CAWSVGSTSKTQETQYF. CDR3 coding DNA: TGTGCCTGGAGTGTAGGGTCGACTAGCAAAACCCAAGAGACCCAGTACTTC.

This chain joins TRBV5-1 and TRBJ2-6, with 10 bases identical to TRBD2. The CDR3 contains 20 residues. V dropped 0 bases and J dropped 0; count of bases not matched to a gene: 9. Per germline, CDR1 SGHRS and CDR2 YFSETQ. Written as DNA, the CDR3 is TGCGCCAGCAGCTTGGGGATCTTAGGACTAGCGGTCTCTGGGGCCAACGTCCTGACTTTC. It is translated as CASSLGILGLAVSGANVLTF.

The chain is built from TRBV6-5 and TRBJ2-1; D may be TRBD2 (6 bases). CDR3 length: 14 amino acids. CDR1 and CDR2 (germline): MNHEY, SVGAGI. V lost 2 bases to trimming and J lost 5 bases, with 10 bases between them. The CDR3 loop reads CASSYPGLHNEQFF. The CDR3 DNA is TGTGCCAGCAGTTACCCGGGACTTCACAATGAGCAGTTCTTC.

The chain combines TRBV7-9 with TRBJ2-2; D is possibly TRBD1 (6 bases). The CDR3 has 15 amino acids. V lost 5 bases and J 2 bases, leaving 12 bases between the germline ends. Germline CDR1 SEHNR, CDR2 FQNEAQ (reference sequence). The CDR3 coding sequence is TGTGCCAGCAGCCTAACCGGGACAAACACCGGGGAGCTGTTTTTT. This encodes CASSLTGTNTGELFF.

J is TRBJ1-3 and V is TRBV7-6; maybe TRBD1 (5 bases). V was shortened by 4 bases and J by 4 bases, with 14 bases between the two germline ends. CDR1 and CDR2 from the germline V gene are SGHVS and FNYEAQ. The CDR3 contains 15 residues. In DNA, the CDR3 is TGTGCCAGCAGCTACGGTCCAGGGTCAGGAAACACCATATATTTT. The encoded protein is CASSYGPGSGNTIYF.

The genes are TRBV27 and TRBJ2-7; D unclear. Between the trimmed V and J ends, which lost 3 bases and 5 bases, there was a span of 5 bases. Per germline, CDR1 MNHEY and CDR2 SMNVEV (reference sequence). The CDR3 sequence is 11 residues long. The DNA for the CDR3 is TGTGCCAGCAGTTTCAACAACGAGCAGTACTTC. Encoded protein: CASSFNNEQYF.

This clone was found a few times. The chain has TRBV7-7 and TRBJ2-5, with D unresolved. The germline V gene encodes CDR1 SSHAT and CDR2 FNYEAQ (reference sequence). Deletions cut 5 bases from V and 3 bases from J, with 7 bases between. The CDR3 is 12 amino acids. CDR3 in DNA: TGTGCCAGCAGCCCGGTGGAAGAGACCCAGTACTTC. Encoded protein: CASSPVEETQYF.

The table lists this clone with many counts. The CDR3 DNA follows: TGTGCCAGCAGCTTAGGGGTGGACAGAGTAGCTTTCTTT. This sequence encodes CASSLGVDRVAFF. The V and J genes are TRBV11-3 and TRBJ1-1; D is perhaps TRBD1 (6 bases). Trimming removed 1 base at V and 10 bases at J, with 13 bases between. Looked up from germline, CDR1 is SGHNT and CDR2 is YENEEA. There are 13 residues in the CDR3.

J is TRBJ1-4 and V is TRBV20-1; 8 bases are shared with TRBD1. The ends lost 3 bases at V and 8 bases at J; junction bases unmatched: 5. CDR1 is DFQATT and CDR2 is SNEGSKA in the germline V gene (reference sequence). CDR3 length: 13 residues. CDR3 in amino acids: CSASRTGTEKLFF. As DNA, the CDR3 is TGCAGTGCTAGTCGGACAGGGACGGAAAAACTGTTTTTT.

The V call is TRBV30, the J call TRBJ2-2; perhaps TRBD2 as D (6 bases). This CDR3 has 13 amino acids. With 3 bases removed from V and 7 bases from J, the gap between germline ends came to 12 bases. The germline CDR1 and CDR2 sequences are GTSNPN and SVGIG (reference sequence). DNA of the CDR3: TGTGCCTGGAGGCCACTAGCCGTCGGGGAGCTGTTTTTT. Its protein product is CAWRPLAVGELFF.

This clone has only a few counts. The rearrangement links TRBV2 to TRBJ2-7; a possible D gene is TRBD1 (6 bases). This CDR3 spans 16 amino acids. Germline CDR1 is SNHLY and CDR2 is FYNNEI. V was pared by 1 base and J by 4 bases, with 17 bases between. CDR3 protein: CASSEGGPGERYEQYF. DNA for the CDR3: TGTGCCAGCAGTGAAGGGGGACCAGGGGAACGTTACGAGCAGTACTTC.

V and J are TRBV7-9 and TRBJ2-5; TRBD2 matches 9 bases. The germline V gene encodes CDR1 SEHNR and CDR2 FQNEAQ (reference sequence). The CDR3 consists of 16 residues. V lost 5 bases to trimming and J lost 5 bases; unmatched junction nucleotides: 12. The CDR3 nucleotides are TGTGCCAGCAGCCCCCCCGGCGGGAGGGCCGAGGAGACCCAGTACTTC. Protein sequence: CASSPPGGRAEETQYF.

Concerning this clone itself: At one end the junction does not follow the germline gene, possibly because of a read error. The J gene is TRBJ2-1, the V gene TRBV7-3, with a tentative D call TRBD2 (5 bases). Germline assignment: CDR1 SGHTA and CDR2 FQGTGA. This CDR3 has 12 residues. Written as DNA, the CDR3 is TGTGCCAGCAGCCCCACGGGGAATGGGCAGTTCTTC. This gives the protein CASSPTGNGQFF.

The chain's CDR3 is CASSPPGQSTNNEQFF. CDR3 sequence (DNA): TGTGCCAGCTCACCACCGGGACAAAGTACCAACAATGAGCAGTTCTTC. The V call is TRBV18, the J call TRBJ2-1, with D maybe TRBD1 (6 bases). The V gene lost 0 bases and the J gene lost 5 bases, with 14 bases spanning the gap. Per the germline V gene, CDR1 is KGHSH and CDR2 is LQKENI. The CDR3 covers 16 residues.

This clone was recorded once. The V and J genes are TRBV19 and TRBJ2-3; 11 nucleotides match TRBD2. This CDR3 is built from 14 residues. V gave up 7 bases and J gave up 9 bases; unmatched junction bases: 9. CDR1 is LNHDA and CDR2 is SQIVND in the germline V gene (reference sequence). CDR3 nucleotides: TGTGCCAGTACCCCCGGGACTAGCGGTGGGACGCAGTATTTT. It translates to CASTPGTSGGTQYF.

This rearrangement joins TRBV7-3 to TRBJ2-3, with 8 bases that match TRBD2. This CDR3 region has 15 residues. Trimming took 6 bases from V and 3 from J; bases not matched to a gene: 8. The germline V gene encodes CDR1 SGHTA and CDR2 FQGTGA. The CDR3 coding sequence is TGTGCCAGCAGTACAGGCGGGGGGCGAACAGATACGCAGTATTTT. Translated: CASSTGGGRTDTQYF.

J is TRBJ2-2 and V is TRBV3-1 (or the pseudogene TRBV3-2); D is unresolved. The CDR3 contains 15 residues. V lost 2 bases, J lost 6 bases, and 13 bases lay in between. The germline V gene encodes CDR1 LGHDT and CDR2 YNNKEL (reference sequence). The CDR3 bases are TGTGCCAGCAGCCAAATCCCCAGTGTCTCCGGGGAGCTGTTTTTT. As protein: CASSQIPSVSGELFF.

The chain combines TRBV27 with TRBJ2-7; 9 positions match TRBD1. Germline trimming cut 5 bases from V and 6 bases from J; bases unmatched to any gene: 5. The CDR3 has 13 residues. The germline V gene has CDR1 MNHEY and CDR2 SMNVEV (reference sequence). This CDR3 reads CASSGTGYGEQYF. In nucleotides, the CDR3 is TGTGCCAGCAGTGGGACAGGGTACGGCGAGCAGTACTTC.

In nucleotides, the CDR3 is TGCGCCAGCAGTTTCGACGGGAGGGCCGTAAATGAGCAGTTCTTC. Translating it yields CASSFDGRAVNEQFF. The chain has TRBV10-1 and TRBJ2-1; the match to TRBD2 covers 8 bases. Germline CDR1 WNHNN, CDR2 SYGVQD (reference sequence). V lost 5 bases and J lost 7; bases outside the gene matches: 10. The CDR3 contains 15 residues.

This rearrangement joins TRBV19 to TRBJ2-5, with D unclear. The CDR3 extends over 12 amino acids. Germline V gene sequence: CDR1 LNHDA, CDR2 SQIVND (reference sequence). V was cut by 6 bases and J by 5 bases, with 10 bases left in between. The DNA of the CDR3 is TGTGCCAGTAGCGAACTCTCGGAGACCCAGTACTTC. Protein: CASSELSETQYF.

This chain joins TRBV6-5 and TRBJ2-3; 8 bases are a match to TRBD1. With V trimmed by 6 bases and J by 4 bases, 6 bases remained unmatched. The CDR3 contains 14 residues. Per the germline V gene, CDR1 is MNHEY and CDR2 is SVGAGI. CDR3 residues: CASRAGGEADTQYF. The DNA of the CDR3 is TGTGCCAGCAGGGCAGGGGGCGAGGCAGATACGCAGTATTTT.

This sequence joins TRBV7-8 and TRBJ2-7, with TRBD2 matching 7 bases. J lost 3 bases, V lost 9 bases, and 11 bases had no gene match. Germline lookup yields CDR1 SGHVS and CDR2 FQNEAQ. This CDR3 is 14 amino acids long. CDR3 nucleotide sequence: TGTGCCAGAAGAATAGAGCCGGGGGGCTACGAGCAGTACTTC. Amino acids: CARRIEPGGYEQYF.

CDR3 residues: CATRGIHEQYF. The CDR3 DNA reads as TGTGCCACCCGCGGGATACACGAGCAGTACTTC. This rearrangement joins TRBV3-1 (or the pseudogene TRBV3-2) to TRBJ2-7; a possible D gene is TRBD2 (6 bases). The germline CDR1 and CDR2 sequences are LGHDT and YNNKEL (reference sequence). With 10 bases removed from V and 5 bases from J, the gap between germline ends came to 12 bases. The CDR3 sequence is 11 residues long.

The rearrangement links TRBV5-1 to TRBJ1-1; 11 positions match TRBD1. The germline V gene encodes CDR1 SGHRS and CDR2 YFSETQ. V lost 4 bases, J lost 11 bases, and 10 bases stayed unmatched. This CDR3 is built from 14 residues. The chain's CDR3 is CASSPGGQGDLAFF. The CDR3 DNA reads as TGCGCCAGCAGCCCGGGGGGACAGGGGGACCTCGCTTTCTTT.

The sample holds a few counts of this clone. The V gene is TRBV10-1, the J gene TRBJ1-2; D is uncertain. Germline assignment: CDR1 WNHNN and CDR2 SYGVQD (reference sequence). The CDR3 length is 13 residues. The V and J ends lost 4 bases and 5 bases respectively, with 11 bases between them. CDR3 protein: CASSVSRSYGYTF. The CDR3 coding sequence is TGCGCCAGCAGTGTGAGCAGGTCTTATGGCTACACCTTC.